The 9 T cell receptor beta chains below all came from one sample that was sequenced in a study of regulatory dendritic cells for organ transplantation. CFSE-labeled sorted T cells met regulatory or mature dendritic cells for around 5 days. These receptors' antigens are unknown. The table came from immunoSEQ multiplex PCR; TCRdb's copy has only in-frame clones and leaves some out. The sample lists over 9,000 clones, around nine tenths occurring once. The sample was naive CD8+ T cells from blood cultured with dendritic cells. The subset is: CD45RA+ naive T cells. These receptors were taken from a human donor in good health.

The chain employs TRBV19 and TRBJ2-6; 9 nucleotides line up with TRBD1. Germline CDR1 is LNHDA and CDR2 is SQIVND (reference sequence). Losses at the gene ends were 1 base for V and 2 bases for J; bases not matched to a gene: 12. This CDR3 comprises 20 residues. This CDR3 reads CASSIVWGTGLFTGANVLTF. CDR3 DNA sequence: TGTGCCAGTAGTATAGTCTGGGGGACAGGGCTTTTTACTGGGGCCAACGTCCTGACTTTC.

This chain connects TRBV11-3 to TRBJ2-2; TRBD1 agrees at 9 bases. Germline lookup yields CDR1 SGHNT and CDR2 YENEEA. Trimming cost V 6 bases and J 3 bases; bases outside gene matches: 8. The CDR3 is made up of 16 amino acids. The CDR3 reads CASSPRDREDTGELFF. In DNA form, the CDR3 reads TGTGCCAGCAGTCCTCGGGACAGGGAGGACACCGGGGAGCTGTTTTTT.

The chain is built from TRBV5-6 and TRBJ1-6; possibly TRBD1 for D (5 bases). CDR1 and CDR2 (germline): SGHDT, YYEEEE. The CDR3 sequence is 17 residues long. Trimming pared 2 bases from V and 9 bases from J, leaving 21 bases between. Written as DNA, the CDR3 is TGTGCCAGCAGCTTATCCGGGGGTGGGGTGGTCGGTTCACCCCTCCACTTT. The encoded protein is CASSLSGGGVVGSPLHF. The entire variable domain, with the rest obtained from reference TRBV5-6 and TRBJ1-6, is as follows: DAGVTQSPTHLIKTRGQQVTLRCSPKSGHDTVSWYQQALGQGPQFIFQYYEEEERQRGNFPDRFSGHQFPNYSSELNVNALLLGDSALYLCASSLSGGGVVGSPLHFGNGTRLTVT.

This chain joins TRBV18 and TRBJ2-1; tentative D call: TRBD1 (6 bases). CDR1 and CDR2 (germline): KGHSH, LQKENI. This CDR3 comprises 17 residues. V dropped 3 bases and J dropped 4 bases, with 19 bases sitting between them. The CDR3 is CASSPLPGEAEYNEQFF. In DNA form, the CDR3 reads TGTGCCAGCTCACCGCTCCCAGGGGAAGCCGAGTACAATGAGCAGTTCTTC.

The chain combines TRBV19 with TRBJ2-5; D may be TRBD1 (5 bases). The J call may be faulty, since TRBJ2-7 better matches the DNA end. CDR3 size: 16 residues. Germline lookup yields CDR1 LNHDA and CDR2 SQIVND (reference sequence). DNA for the CDR3: TGTGCCAGTAGTATAGAAAGTACGACAGAACACTACGAGCAGTACTTC. Translating gives CASSIESTTEHYEQYF.

V is TRBV28 and J is TRBJ2-5; D is possibly TRBD2 (5 bases). The ends were cut back, 5 bases at V and 7 bases at J, with 17 bases in the middle. The germline V gene encodes CDR1 MDHEN and CDR2 SYDVKM. This CDR3 has 14 residues. The DNA for the CDR3 is TGTGCCAGCAGTGCCGTCGGACTGGATGGGACCCAGTACTTC. This translates into CASSAVGLDGTQYF.

The gene calls are TRBV7-8 and TRBJ2-5, with TRBD2 identical over 12 bases. The CDR3 spans 16 residues. Germline V gene data show CDR1 as SGHVS and CDR2 as FQNEAQ. Unmatched junction bases numbered 8, after V lost 4 bases and J lost 5 bases. CDR3 residues: CASSSRLAGERETQYF. The CDR3 DNA follows: TGTGCCAGCAGCTCCAGACTAGCGGGAGAGAGGGAGACCCAGTACTTC.

About this clone itself: This sample also contains other DNA sequences that code for the same CDR3. This rearrangement joins TRBV9 to TRBJ1-2; perhaps TRBD1 as D (5 bases). Per the germline V gene, CDR1 is SGDLS and CDR2 is YYNGEE. Trimming took 5 bases from V and 3 from J, leaving 14 bases between them. This CDR3 is built from 14 residues. The CDR3 loop reads CASSIGGGDYGYTF. The CDR3 DNA reads as TGTGCCAGCAGTATCGGCGGGGGGGACTATGGCTACACCTTC.

The rearrangement joins TRBV7-3 to TRBJ2-3; D remains ambiguous. Germline assignment: CDR1 SGHTA and CDR2 FQGTGA. Trimming stripped 1 base from V and 3 bases from J, with 14 bases between. The CDR3 has 16 residues. CDR3 amino acids: CASSLRATFATDTQYF. The CDR3 DNA sequence: TGTGCCAGCAGCTTAAGGGCGACGTTCGCGACAGATACGCAGTATTTT.